This is a list of T cell receptor beta chains from one sample in a study of preoperative IRX-2 immunotherapy in early breast cancer. The table came from immunoSEQ multiplex PCR; TCRdb's copy has only in-frame clones and leaves some out. The sample records approximately 26,000 clones, about 75% being singletons. The sample was lymph node tissue, taken after IRX-2 immunotherapy. The origin of the receptors is a human donor with breast cancer. CDR3s include the opening cysteine and the closing phenylalanine or tryptophan. The D gene is left open where the match is weak. A row's size may be missing; if present it is once, few, many or a size class.

few	TRBJ1-1	TRBV18	.	CASSPSLGLNTEAFF	TGTGCCAGCTCCCCTTCCCTGGGGCTTAACACTGAAGCTTTCTTT
.	TRBJ2-3	TRBV7-7	.	CASSPSAVTSTDTQYF	TGTGCCAGCAGCCCTTCCGCGGTCACTAGCACAGATACGCAGTATTTT
.	TRBJ1-2	TRBV11-3	TRBD1	CASSFEGARDGYTF	TGTGCCAGCAGCTTTGAGGGGGCGCGGGATGGCTACACCTTC
few	TRBJ2-2	TRBV6-8	TRBD2	CASSGPGLAVNTGELFF	TGTGCCAGCAGTGGACCGGGACTAGCGGTTAACACCGGGGAGCTGTTTTTT
.	TRBJ2-7	TRBV6-4	.	CASSGGPAFPYEQYF	TGTGCCAGCAGTGGGGGTCCCGCGTTTCCCTACGAGCAGTACTTC
once	TRBJ1-1	TRBV6-8	.	CASSYPGRMVEAFF	TGTGCCAGCAGTTACCCGGGGCGGATGGTGGAAGCTTTCTTT
.	TRBJ2-3	TRBV18	TRBD1	CASSQMGQGLTDTQYF	TGTGCCAGCTCACAGATGGGACAGGGGCTCACAGATACGCAGTATTTT
.	TRBJ2-3	TRBV6-8	.	CASRLQSIIDTQYF	TGTGCCAGCAGACTTCAGAGCATTATCGATACGCAGTATTTT
.	TRBJ2-2	TRBV4-1	TRBD1	CASSREGATGELFF	TGCGCCAGCAGCCGTGAGGGGGCCACCGGGGAGCTGTTTTTT
.	TRBJ1-5	TRBV11-3	.	CASSLIRSNQPQHF	TGTGCCAGCAGCTTAATTCGCAGCAATCAGCCCCAGCATTTT
.	TRBJ1-1	TRBV7-8	.	CASSRGVENTEAFF	TGTGCCAGCAGCAGAGGGGTAGAGAACACTGAAGCTTTCTTT
.	TRBJ2-7	TRBV6-4	.	CASSRTSGVGEQYF	TGTGCCAGCAGTAGAACTTCAGGGGTAGGGGAGCAGTACTTC
.	TRBJ2-5	TRBV7-7	TRBD2	CASSVGLVEETQYF	TGTGCCAGCAGCGTTGGACTAGTCGAGGAGACCCAGTACTTC
.	TRBJ2-7	TRBV2	TRBD2	CASIQTSGRGYEQYF	TGTGCCAGCATTCAAACTAGCGGGAGGGGGTACGAGCAGTACTTC
.	TRBJ1-5	TRBV5-1	.	CASSLALYRPGGQPQHF	TGCGCCAGCAGCTTGGCCCTCTACAGGCCCGGCGGTCAGCCCCAGCATTTT
.	TRBJ2-7	TRBV6-8	TRBD1	CASSFNRGQSHEQYF	TGTGCCAGCAGTTTTAACCGGGGACAGAGCCACGAGCAGTACTTC
.	TRBJ2-6	TRBV7-6	.	CASWAASGANVLTF	TGTGCCAGCTGGGCGGCCTCTGGGGCCAACGTCCTGACTTTC
.	TRBJ2-1	TRBV29-1	.	CSVVLDRPYNEQFF	TGCAGCGTTGTTCTAGATCGCCCTTACAATGAGCAGTTCTTC
few	TRBJ1-1	TRBV11-3	TRBD1	CASSLARTDRGDTEAFF	TGTGCCAGCAGCTTGGCCCGAACTGACAGGGGCGACACTGAAGCTTTCTTT
once	TRBJ2-5	TRBV18	.	CASSPDLQETQYF	TGTGCCAGCTCACCCGACTTACAAGAGACCCAGTACTTC
.	TRBJ2-1	TRBV15	TRBD2	CATSRDSLAGPLTFRNEQFF	TGTGCCACCAGCAGAGATTCACTAGCGGGACCCCTCACCTTTCGAAATGAGCAGTTCTTC
once	TRBJ1-4	TRBV6-8	TRBD1	CAIANKSRDRGRDEKLFF	TGTGCCATTGCGAATAAGTCCCGGGACAGGGGACGAGATGAAAAACTGTTTTTT
once	TRBJ1-2	TRBV19	.	CASSIAQFYGYTF	TGTGCCAGTAGTATAGCACAGTTCTATGGCTACACCTTC
.	TRBJ2-7	TRBV18	.	CASSPPGLLYEQYF	TGTGCCAGCTCACCACCGGGACTCCTATACGAGCAGTACTTC
.	TRBJ2-7	TRBV6-8	.	CATPKGSYEQYF	TGTGCCACCCCGAAGGGATCCTACGAGCAGTACTTC
.	TRBJ2-6	TRBV6-8	.	CASSVEAGAGANVLTF	TGTGCCAGCAGTGTGGAAGCAGGGGCTGGGGCCAACGTCCTGACTTTC
few	TRBJ2-2	TRBV28	.	CASSPPWRVRRAGELFF	TGTGCCAGCAGTCCTCCCTGGCGGGTGAGGCGGGCCGGGGAGCTGTTTTTT
.	TRBJ1-2	TRBV12-2	.	CAILTPDTNYGYTF	TGTGCCATCCTTACCCCGGACACTAACTATGGCTACACCTTC
few	TRBJ2-6	TRBV11-3	TRBD1	CASSDRVVSGANVLTF	TGTGCCAGCTCGGACAGGGTGGTCTCTGGGGCCAACGTCCTGACTTTC
.	TRBJ2-1	TRBV11-3	TRBD2	CASSPMGGSFPNEQFF	TGTGCCAGCAGCCCAATGGGCGGGAGTTTCCCCAATGAGCAGTTCTTC
.	TRBJ2-6	TRBV6-8	.	CASSQTSSSGANVLTF	TGTGCCAGCAGTCAGACCTCGAGCTCTGGGGCCAACGTCCTGACTTTC
.	TRBJ2-7	TRBV6-8	.	CATGGATYEQYF	TGTGCCACTGGGGGGGCCACCTACGAGCAGTACTTC
.	TRBJ2-7	TRBV6-8	TRBD2	CASSPGLAREQYF	TGTGCCAGCAGCCCCGGACTAGCCCGCGAGCAGTACTTC
.	TRBJ1-2	TRBV6-8	TRBD1	CASSYSSGGDYGYTF	TGTGCCAGCAGTTACTCTTCAGGGGGCGACTATGGCTACACCTTC
.	TRBJ1-1	TRBV27	TRBD1	CASSRQGGNTEAFF	TGTGCCAGCAGTAGACAGGGGGGGAACACTGAAGCTTTCTTT
.	TRBJ1-2	TRBV11-3	TRBD1	CASSLVQGENYGYTF	TGTGCCAGCAGCCTGGTCCAGGGGGAAAACTATGGCTACACCTTC
.	TRBJ2-2	TRBV7-1	.	CASSSRATGELFF	TGTGCCAGCAGCTCCCGGGCGACCGGGGAGCTGTTTTTT
.	TRBJ2-1	TRBV18	TRBD1	CASSLRGGEKDEQFF	TGTGCCAGCTCGCTAAGAGGGGGCGAGAAGGATGAGCAGTTCTTC
.	TRBJ1-1	TRBV5-1	TRBD1	CASSFTGADTEAFF	TGCGCCAGCAGCTTCACAGGGGCGGACACTGAAGCTTTCTTT
once	TRBJ2-7	TRBV5-1	.	CASSPSFSSYEQYF	TGCGCCAGCAGCCCCTCCTTCTCCTCCTACGAGCAGTACTTC
.	TRBJ2-7	TRBV6-8	TRBD2	CASRRRGGDYEQYF	TGTGCCAGCAGGAGGAGGGGAGGGGACTACGAGCAGTACTTC
.	TRBJ2-1	TRBV28	TRBD2	CASSLFSSGRFEQFF	TGTGCCAGCAGTTTATTTTCTAGCGGGAGATTTGAGCAGTTCTTC
few	TRBJ1-2	TRBV6-8	.	CASRPLGQTNYGYTF	TGTGCCAGCAGACCCCTCGGACAGACTAACTATGGCTACACCTTC
.	TRBJ2-1	TRBV19	TRBD2	CASSRGAGSYNEQFF	TGTGCCAGTAGTAGGGGAGCGGGATCGTACAATGAGCAGTTCTTC
.	TRBJ1-2	TRBV6-7	.	CASTIKQGSNYGYTF	TGTGCCAGCACCATTAAACAGGGATCTAACTATGGCTACACCTTC
.	TRBJ1-5	TRBV28	TRBD1	CASSFPGTGGARQPQHF	TGTGCCAGCAGTTTCCCGGGGACAGGGGGCGCGAGGCAGCCCCAGCATTTT
.	TRBJ2-3	TRBV2	TRBD2	CASSGRLAGSTDTQYF	TGTGCCAGCAGTGGACGACTAGCGGGGAGCACAGATACGCAGTATTTT
once	TRBJ2-3	TRBV10-1	TRBD1	CASSVRTGGFTDTQYF	TGCGCCAGCAGTGTAAGGACAGGGGGCTTCACAGATACGCAGTATTTT